The TCR beta chain described here comes from a study of cytomegalovirus exposure and HLA in healthy donors. The overall study: Within an early data release were 85 million or so unique TCRs drawn from HLA-typed donors.

The PCR made use of 60 Vbeta and 13 Jbeta primers. TCRdb keeps only in-frame clones here, not all; method: immunoSEQ multiplex PCR. The sample holds 68,000 or so clones. Remarks on this clone: Its antigen is unknown.

Study conclusions and caveats: Later on, analysis showed that most CMV-associated TCR beta chains appeared to be HLA-restricted. The study designated 150 or so TCR beta chains cytomegalovirus-associated. There were some public TCRs occurring in many donors, but most TCR sequences were rare.

This CDR3 has 11 amino acids. Trimming took off 1 base at V and 8 bases at J, with 6 bases between the two ends. The germline CDR1 and CDR2 sequences are SGHDT and YYEEEE. The sequenced sample was PBMCs. The V gene is TRBV5-6, the J gene TRBJ1-2; D is undetermined. This TCR derives from a female donor in good health and CMV-seropositive. CDR3 sequence reads: CASSLHNGYTF. In nucleotides, the CDR3 is TGTGCCAGCAGCTTGCACAACGGCTACACCTTC. The whole variable domain, remainder taken from reference TRBV5-6 and TRBJ1-2, is DAGVTQSPTHLIKTRGQQVTLRCSPKSGHDTVSWYQQALGQGPQFIFQYYEEEERQRGNFPDRFSGHQFPNYSSELNVNALLLGDSALYLCASSLHNGYTFGSGTRLTVV.